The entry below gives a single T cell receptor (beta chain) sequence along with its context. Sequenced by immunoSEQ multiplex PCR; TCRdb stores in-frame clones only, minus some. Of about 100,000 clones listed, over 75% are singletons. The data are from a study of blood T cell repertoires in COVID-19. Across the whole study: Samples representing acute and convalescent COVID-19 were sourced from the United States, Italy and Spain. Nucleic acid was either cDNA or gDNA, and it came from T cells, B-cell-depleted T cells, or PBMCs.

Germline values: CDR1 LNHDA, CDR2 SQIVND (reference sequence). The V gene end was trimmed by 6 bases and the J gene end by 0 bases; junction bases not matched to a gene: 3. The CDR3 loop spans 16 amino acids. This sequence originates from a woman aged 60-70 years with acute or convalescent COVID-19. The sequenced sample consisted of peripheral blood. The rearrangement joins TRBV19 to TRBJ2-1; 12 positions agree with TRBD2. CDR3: CASRSSGRASYNEQFF. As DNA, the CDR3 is TGTGCCAGTAGATCTAGCGGGAGGGCCTCCTACAATGAGCAGTTCTTC.